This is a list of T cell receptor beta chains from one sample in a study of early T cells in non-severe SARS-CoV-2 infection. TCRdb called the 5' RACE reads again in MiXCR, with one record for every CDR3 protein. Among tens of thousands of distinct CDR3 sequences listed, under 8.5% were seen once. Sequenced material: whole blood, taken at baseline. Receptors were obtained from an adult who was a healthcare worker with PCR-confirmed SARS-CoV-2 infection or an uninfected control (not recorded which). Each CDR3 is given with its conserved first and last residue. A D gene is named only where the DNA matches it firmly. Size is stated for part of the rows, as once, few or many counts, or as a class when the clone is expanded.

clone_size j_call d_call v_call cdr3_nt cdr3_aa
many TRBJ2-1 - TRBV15 TGTGCCACCAGCCCGACCGGAAGCTCCTACAATGAGCAGTTCTTC CATSPTGSSYNEQFF
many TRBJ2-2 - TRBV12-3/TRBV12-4 TGTGCCAGCAGTTTAAGAGGATTCACCGGGGAGCTGTTTTTT CASSLRGFTGELFF
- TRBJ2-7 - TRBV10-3 TGTGCCACAAACCGGGACATTTCCTACGAGCAGTACTTC CATNRDISYEQYF
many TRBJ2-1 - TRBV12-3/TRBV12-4 TGTGCCAGCAGTCCGACAGCCTACAATGAGCAGTTCTTC CASSPTAYNEQFF
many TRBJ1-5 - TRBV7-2 TGTGCCAGCAGCTTTCAAAATCAGCCCCAGCATTTT CASSFQNQPQHF
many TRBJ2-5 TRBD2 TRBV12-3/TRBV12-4 TGTGCCAGCAGTTTGGGGACTAATTTGGCCACCCAGTACTTC CASSLGTNLATQYF
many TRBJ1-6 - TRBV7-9 TGTGCCAGCAGCTTAGCTTTGGCTGGGAATTCACCCCTCCACTTT CASSLALAGNSPLHF
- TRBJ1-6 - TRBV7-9 TGTGCCAGCAGCTCCTCCCTCGGCAGGGGAACGGGAAATTCACCCCTCCACTTT CASSSSLGRGTGNSPLHF
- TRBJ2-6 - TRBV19 TGTGCCAGTAGTCTTCTCTCTGGGGCCAACGTCCTGACTTTC CASSLLSGANVLTF
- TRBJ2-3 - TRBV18 TGTGCCAGCTCACCAAGGGTTCCAGATACGCAGTATTTT CASSPRVPDTQYF
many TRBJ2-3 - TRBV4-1 TGCGCCAGCAGCGGAGTGGGGTTCTTTAGCACAGATACGCAGTATTTT CASSGVGFFSTDTQYF
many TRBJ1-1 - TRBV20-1 TGCAGTGCTAGAAACCCCAGAGGGTTCGGCGAAGCTTTCTTT CSARNPRGFGEAFF